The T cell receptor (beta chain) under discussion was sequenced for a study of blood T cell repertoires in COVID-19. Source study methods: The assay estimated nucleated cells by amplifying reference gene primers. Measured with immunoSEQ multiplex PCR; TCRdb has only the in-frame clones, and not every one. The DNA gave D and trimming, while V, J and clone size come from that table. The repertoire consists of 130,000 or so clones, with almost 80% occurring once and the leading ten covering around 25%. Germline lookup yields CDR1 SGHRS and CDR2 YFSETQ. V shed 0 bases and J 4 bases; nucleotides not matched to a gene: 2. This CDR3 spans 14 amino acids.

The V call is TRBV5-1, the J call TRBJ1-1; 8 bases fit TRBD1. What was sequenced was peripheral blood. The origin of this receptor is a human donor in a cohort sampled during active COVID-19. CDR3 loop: CASSLGQGRTEAFF. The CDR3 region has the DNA TGCGCCAGCAGCTTGGGACAGGGGCGCACTGAAGCTTTCTTT.